The 20 T cell receptor beta chains reported below all come from one sample, sequenced in a study of blood T cells in healthy people across ages. It was with a sample-barcoded 5' primer and a J-beta primer mix that a second PCR of roughly 7 to 12 cycles was run. TCRdb re-called the 5' RACE reads through MiXCR, storing one row per CDR3 protein. The sample shows fewer than 800,000 distinct CDR3 sequences, about 21% of them seen only once. The sample taken for sequencing was blood. Every receptor here comes from a man between 65 and 85 years old in good health.

There are a few counts of this clonotype. This chain connects TRBV28 to TRBJ2-5; tentative D call: TRBD2 (5 bases). The CDR3 contains 14 residues. Germline values: CDR1 MDHEN, CDR2 SYDVKM. The V end lost 3 bases, the J end lost 7 bases, and 15 bases lay between the germline ends. The CDR3 DNA follows: TGTGCCAGCAGTTTTGAGAGGGCGTGGGGGACCCAGTACTTC. The encoded protein is CASSFERAWGTQYF.

This clonotype was observed a few times. Compared with germline, one end of the junction differs, possibly owing to a read error. The rearrangement links TRBV20-1 to TRBJ2-5, with TRBD2 as a possible D gene (5 bases). CDR3 length: 15 amino acids. Germline V gene data show CDR1 as DFQATT and CDR2 as SNEGSKA (reference sequence). The CDR3 DNA reads TGCAGTGCTAGAGTCCTTGGTAGCGCCTTCAATGAGCAGCTCTTC. Amino acids: CSARVLGSAFNEQLF.

This clonotype was seen a handful of times. The chain has TRBV7-2 and TRBJ2-5; 11 bases fit TRBD2. After removal of 5 bases from V and 1 base from J, the junction contained 6 bases not matched to a gene. Germline lookup yields CDR1 SGHTA and CDR2 FQGNSA. The CDR3 is made up of 16 amino acids. CDR3 residues: CASSTPSGRSQETQYF. Here the CDR3 DNA reads TGTGCCAGCAGCACCCCTAGCGGGAGGTCCCAAGAGACCCAGTACTTC.

The CDR3 coding sequence is TGTGCCAGCAGCTTGTTGGAGGCAAGGAGCAATCAGCCCCAGCATTTT. Its translation is CASSLLEARSNQPQHF. This rearrangement joins TRBV7-9 to TRBJ1-5; D not certain. Trimming took off 3 bases at V and 1 base at J, with 13 bases between the two ends. Per germline, CDR1 SEHNR and CDR2 FQNEAQ (reference sequence). The CDR3 contains 16 residues.

This chain connects TRBV3-1 to TRBJ1-2, with D tentatively TRBD1 (5 bases). V was shortened by 6 bases and J by 4 bases, with 15 bases between the two germline ends. Germline loops: CDR1 LGHDT, CDR2 YNNKEL (reference sequence). The CDR3 spans 14 residues. CDR3 residues: CASRREGRGYGYTF. CDR3 nucleotide sequence: TGTGCCAGCAGGAGAGAGGGGCGCGGCTATGGCTACACCTTC. The variable domain in full, with the rest retrieved from reference TRBV3-1 and TRBJ1-2, is DTAVSQTPKYLVTQMGNDKSIKCEQNLGHDTMYWYKQDSKKFLKIMFSYNNKELIINETVPNRFSPKSPDKAHLNLHINSLELGDSAVYFCASRREGRGYGYTFGSGTRLTVV.

In this sample, this clonotype turned up a few times. The chain combines TRBV27 with TRBJ1-1; D not resolved. There are 13 residues in the CDR3. Trimming removed 4 bases at V and 7 bases at J, with 13 bases between. CDR1 and CDR2 (germline): MNHEY, SMNVEV (reference sequence). The CDR3 sequence: CASSSPVRGEAFF. CDR3 nucleotide sequence: TGTGCCAGCAGTTCCCCGGTCCGCGGTGAAGCTTTCTTT.

The chain recombines TRBV2 with TRBJ2-3, with D possibly matching TRBD2 (6 bases). The germline V gene encodes CDR1 SNHLY and CDR2 FYNNEI. The CDR3 sequence is 14 residues long. Trimming left V 8 bases short and J 3 bases short, with 15 bases between. CDR3 nucleotides: TGTGCCAGCGGTTCCTCCGCGGGGACAGATACGCAGTATTTT. Translated: CASGSSAGTDTQYF.

This rearrangement joins TRBV11-2 to TRBJ2-7; D gene uncertain. This CDR3 is built from 16 residues. CDR1 is SGHAT and CDR2 is FQNNGV in the germline V gene. Between the trimmed V and J ends, which lost 5 bases and 4 bases, there was a span of 21 bases. DNA of the CDR3: TGTGCCAGCAGCCAAAGCGACGGAGTTGGGCCTTACGAGCAGTACTTC. Translated, it gives CASSQSDGVGPYEQYF.

The J gene is TRBJ2-4, the V gene TRBV3-1, with 11 bases aligning to TRBD1. TRBJ2-1 matches the DNA end more closely, so the J call is doubtful. CDR1 and CDR2 (germline): LGHDT, YNNKEL (reference sequence). The CDR3 runs 14 residues. The CDR3 region is CASSHRDRGAIQFF. The CDR3 DNA reads as TGTGCCAGCAGCCATCGGGACAGGGGGGCCATTCAGTTCTTC.

V and J are TRBV3-1 and TRBJ2-7; 10 bases agree with TRBD2. The J call may be faulty, since TRBJ2-1 better matches the DNA end. This CDR3 has 14 amino acids. Germline-derived CDR1 and CDR2 are LGHDT and YNNKEL (reference sequence). For the CDR3, the DNA is TGTGCCAGCAGGGCGGCTAGCGGGAGCAATGAGCAGTTCTTC. Translating it yields CASRAASGSNEQFF.

This clonotype occurred a few times. The V call is TRBV20-1, the J call TRBJ2-7; either TRBD1 or TRBD2 may supply D (5 bases each). With 1 base removed from V and 0 bases from J, the gap between germline ends came to 10 bases. From germline, CDR1 is DFQATT and CDR2 SNEGSKA (reference sequence). There are 14 residues in the CDR3. In DNA, the CDR3 is TGCAGTGCTAGAGCGGGGCGGCTCTCCTACGAGCAGTACTTC. It specifies CSARAGRLSYEQYF.

Only a few counts were recorded for this clonotype. This chain links TRBV30 with TRBJ1-3, with D hard to call. The CDR3 loop spans 13 amino acids. Between the trimmed V and J ends, which lost 1 base and 0 bases, there was a span of 4 bases. Per germline, CDR1 GTSNPN and CDR2 SVGIG (reference sequence). The CDR3 region is CAWSGSSGNTIYF. The CDR3 DNA follows: TGTGCCTGGAGTGGGAGCTCTGGAAACACCATATATTTT.

The V call is TRBV7-2, the J call TRBJ2-3; D not resolved. V lost 5 bases, J lost 3 bases, and 12 bases lay in between. CDR1 and CDR2 (germline): SGHTA, FQGNSA. This CDR3 comprises 14 residues. The CDR3 protein is CASSPTTWTDTQYF. The CDR3 DNA reads as TGTGCCAGCAGCCCGACGACTTGGACAGATACGCAGTATTTT.

The chain couples TRBV7-3 to TRBJ1-1, with D perhaps matching TRBD1 (5 bases). V was trimmed by 0 bases and J by 4 bases, leaving 9 bases between them. The CDR3 runs to 14 residues. CDR1 and CDR2 (germline): SGHTA, FQGTGA. DNA for the CDR3: TGTGCCAGCAGCTTAACATCAGGGACCACTGAAGCTTTCTTT. This codes for CASSLTSGTTEAFF.

This clonotype was observed a handful of times. The chain couples TRBV7-9 to TRBJ2-5, with a weak D call TRBD2 (6 bases). Germline V CDR1 and CDR2: SEHNR, FQNEAQ (reference sequence). This CDR3 has 15 residues. The V and J ends lost 6 bases and 4 bases respectively, with 18 bases between them. For the CDR3, the DNA is TGTGCCAGCAGTATAGCACCCCGGGGAGGAGAGACCCAGTACTTC. This codes for CASSIAPRGGETQYF.

This clonotype was counted at least ten times. V is TRBV20-1 and J is TRBJ2-7; 11 nucleotides match TRBD2. Germline CDR1 DFQATT, CDR2 SNEGSKA (reference sequence). CDR3 length equals 17 residues. V lost 1 base, J lost 2 bases, and 10 bases stayed unmatched. CDR3: CSARVWLAGGRTYEQYF. The CDR3 DNA reads as TGCAGTGCTAGAGTATGGTTAGCGGGAGGGAGGACCTACGAGCAGTACTTC.

J is TRBJ1-2 and V is TRBV7-9, with a weak D call TRBD1 (5 bases). Germline V lookup: CDR1 SEHNR, CDR2 FQNEAQ (reference sequence). V lost 1 base to trimming and J lost 1 base, with 10 bases between them. The CDR3 is made up of 15 amino acids. The CDR3 DNA is TGTGCCAGCAGCTTAGGGGACGGGATTAACTATGGCTACACCTTC. Protein product: CASSLGDGINYGYTF.

The chain recombines TRBV7-2 with TRBJ2-7; 9 nucleotides agree with TRBD2. The germline CDR1 and CDR2 sequences are SGHTA and FQGNSA. The CDR3 runs to 16 residues. V lost 3 bases, J lost 1 base, and 7 bases stayed unmatched. As DNA, the CDR3 is TGTGCCAGCAGCTTGGGTATAGCGGGAGCGTCCTACGAGCAGTACTTC. It is translated as CASSLGIAGASYEQYF.

The gene calls are TRBV20-1 and TRBJ2-5; 9 bases fit TRBD2. The end of the DNA is better explained by TRBJ2-1, so the J call may be wrong. Germline assignment: CDR1 DFQATT and CDR2 SNEGSKA (reference sequence). This CDR3 is 15 amino acids long. CDR3 amino acids: CSARPLAGLNNEQFF. CDR3 in DNA: TGCAGTGCTAGGCCCCTAGCGGGGTTAAACAATGAGCAGTTCTTC.

The chain uses TRBV6-1 and TRBJ2-5, with 8 bases aligning to TRBD1. The germline gives CDR1 MNHNS, CDR2 SASEGT. CDR3 size: 14 residues. Trimming took 3 bases from V and 3 from J; bases not matched to a gene: 3. CDR3 nucleotides: TGTGCCAGCAGTGAGTGGACAGGGAAAGAGACCCAGTACTTC. It encodes CASSEWTGKETQYF.